The 17 T cell receptor beta chains given below trace back to one sample, sequenced in a study of CD4+ T cells in melanoma. Sequencing was performed with immunoSEQ multiplex PCR; in TCRdb, only in-frame clones are kept and a portion is missing. The repertoire holds about 120,000 clones, with around 92% as singletons. Sequences were obtained from peripheral blood. The source is a human donor with melanoma.

The chain has TRBV7-2 and TRBJ2-5; tentatively, D is TRBD1 (6 bases). V lost 8 bases to trimming and J lost 5 bases, with 18 bases between them. CDR3 length equals 14 residues. Germline loops: CDR1 SGHTA, CDR2 FQGNSA. CDR3 in DNA: TGTGCCAGCCTCCTCTTTGGGGGCCCGGAGACCCAGTACTTC. Translation: CASLLFGGPETQYF.

This chain links TRBV5-6 with TRBJ2-1; D could derive from TRBD1 or TRBD2 (5 bases each). The V end lost 4 bases, the J end lost 7 bases, and 18 bases lay between the germline ends. Germline assignment: CDR1 SGHDT and CDR2 YYEEEE. This CDR3 has 15 residues. DNA of the CDR3: TGTGCCAGCAGCCTAGAGCTGACGGGGCGGAATGAGCAGTTCTTC. Translated, it gives CASSLELTGRNEQFF.

The J gene is TRBJ2-3, the V gene TRBV7-6, with 11 bases identical to TRBD2. The CDR3 length is 15 residues. CDR1 is SGHVS and CDR2 is FNYEAQ in the germline V gene. The J segment lost 7 bases and the V segment lost 1 base, leaving 4 bases of the junction unmatched. The CDR3 spells CASSLGTSGPNTQYF. The CDR3 DNA reads TGTGCCAGCAGCTTAGGGACTAGCGGGCCCAATACGCAGTATTTT.

In its sample, this clone was seen once. The chain joins TRBV6-1 to TRBJ1-2; perhaps TRBD1 as D (5 bases). Germline lookup yields CDR1 MNHNS and CDR2 SASEGT. CDR3 length: 14 amino acids. V was pared by 2 bases and J by 6 bases, with 13 bases between. CDR3 loop: CASSEIGGDHGYTF. CDR3 sequence (DNA): TGTGCCAGCAGTGAAATAGGAGGGGATCATGGCTACACCTTC.

This sequence joins TRBV6-5 and TRBJ1-2; TRBD1 aligns across 7 bases. The trim removed 0 bases at V and 3 bases at J, leaving 1 base unmatched. The CDR3 runs 14 residues. Looked up from germline, CDR1 is MNHEY and CDR2 is SVGAGI. The CDR3 sequence is CASSYSGTDYGYTF. For the CDR3, the DNA is TGTGCCAGCAGTTACTCTGGGACAGACTATGGCTACACCTTC.

The chain carries TRBV6-5 and TRBJ1-2; the match to TRBD1 covers 10 bases. Unmatched junction bases numbered 6, after V lost 6 bases and J lost 5 bases. Germline loops: CDR1 MNHEY, CDR2 SVGAGI. This CDR3 region has 14 residues. CDR3 amino acids: CASRRQGAGYGYTF. CDR3 bases: TGTGCCAGCAGGAGACAGGGGGCAGGTTATGGCTACACCTTC.

The chain links TRBV21-1 to TRBJ1-5; TRBD1 is the table's D call, not checked against the DNA. TRBV21-1 corresponds to a pseudogene. The CDR3 runs 17 residues. DNA for the CDR3: TGTGCCAGCAGCAATGATCTTAAGGGACAGGGGAGACAGCCCCAGCATTTT. The encoded protein is CASSNDLKGQGRQPQHF.

The chain links TRBV7-9 to TRBJ1-1, with 9 bases identical to TRBD1. V dropped 1 base and J dropped 1; count of bases not matched to a gene: 1. The CDR3 length is 15 residues. Germline V gene sequence: CDR1 SEHNR, CDR2 FQNEAQ (reference sequence). CDR3 nucleotide sequence: TGTGCCAGCAGCTTAGGGGACAGGGAGAACACTGAAGCTTTCTTT. Translated: CASSLGDRENTEAFF.

J is TRBJ1-2 and V is TRBV27, with 11 bases matching TRBD1. The CDR3 runs 14 residues. Germline assignment: CDR1 MNHEY and CDR2 SMNVEV (reference sequence). J lost 7 bases, V lost 5 bases, and 6 bases had no gene match. The CDR3 bases are TGTGCCAGCAGTGCACGGGACAGGGGGGGTGGCTACACCTTC. Protein: CASSARDRGGGYTF.

This chain connects TRBV10-1 to TRBJ2-3; D uncertain. The CDR3 contains 13 residues. Germline V gives CDR1 WNHNN, CDR2 SYGVQD (reference sequence). The germline V and J ends were trimmed by 10 bases and 1 base, with 12 bases remaining between them. CDR3: CATTTQRTDTQYF. The CDR3 DNA sequence: TGCGCCACAACTACCCAACGCACAGATACGCAGTATTTT.

The rearrangement links TRBV5-4 to TRBJ2-2, with D unresolved. The CDR3 has 14 residues. V was trimmed by 1 base and J by 3 bases, leaving 7 bases between them. Germline V gene lookup returns CDR1 SGHNT and CDR2 YYREEE (reference sequence). The CDR3: CASSLLDYTGELFF. The CDR3 region has the DNA TGTGCCAGCAGCTTGTTAGACTACACCGGGGAGCTGTTTTTT.

The chain couples TRBV7-2 to TRBJ2-7; 10 bases map to TRBD2. CDR1 SGHTA and CDR2 FQGNSA come from the germline V gene. This CDR3 is built from 14 residues. Losses at the gene ends were 5 bases for V and 2 bases for J; bases not matched to a gene: 3. The CDR3 reads CASSPSGGPYEQYF. CDR3 coding DNA: TGTGCCAGCAGCCCTAGCGGGGGTCCCTACGAGCAGTACTTC.

V is TRBV7-6 and J is TRBJ2-1; D perhaps matches TRBD1 (5 bases). The length of the CDR3 is 13 residues. Between the trimmed V and J ends, which lost 1 base and 7 bases, there was a span of 8 bases. Germline CDR1 is SGHVS and CDR2 is FNYEAQ. This chain's CDR3 is CASSLVRGNEQFF. The CDR3 DNA follows: TGTGCCAGCAGCTTAGTTAGGGGTAATGAGCAGTTCTTC. Variable domain in full (rest from reference TRBV7-6 and TRBJ2-1): GAGVSQSPRYKVTKRGQDVALRCDPISGHVSLYWYRQALGQGPEFLTYFNYEAQQDKSGLPNDRFSAERPEGSISTLTIQRTEQRDSAMYRCASSLVRGNEQFFGPGTRLTVL.

The chain uses TRBV11-2 and TRBJ1-1; D unresolved. Germline loops: CDR1 SGHAT, CDR2 FQNNGV. Deletions cut 5 bases from V and 5 bases from J, with 15 bases between. This CDR3 has 14 amino acids. CDR3 nucleotides: TGTGCCAGCAGCATGAGCTTTGGGAGGACTGAAGCTTTCTTT. It yields the protein CASSMSFGRTEAFF. Filled out from reference TRBV11-2 and TRBJ1-1, the complete variable domain reads EAGVAQSPRYKIIEKRQSVAFWCNPISGHATLYWYQQILGQGPKLLIQFQNNGVVDDSQLPKDRFSAERLKGVDSTLKIQPAKLEDSAVYLCASSMSFGRTEAFFGQGTRLTVV.

The V and J genes are TRBV5-1 and TRBJ2-3, with a weak D call TRBD1 (5 bases). V gave up 1 base and J gave up 6 bases, with 15 bases separating them. The CDR3 has 15 amino acids. Germline V gives CDR1 SGHRS, CDR2 YFSETQ. The CDR3 is CASSLNVQGSDTQYF. The CDR3 DNA reads as TGCGCCAGCAGCTTGAATGTCCAGGGTTCGGATACGCAGTATTTT.

This rearrangement joins TRBV7-3 to TRBJ1-1; D unresolved. CDR1 and CDR2 (germline): SGHTA, FQGTGA. This CDR3 has 13 amino acids. Trimming removed 6 bases from V and 6 bases from J, with 14 bases in between. The DNA of the CDR3 is TGTGCCAGCAGTAAGACGGAAACATCTGAAGCTTTCTTT. It yields the protein CASSKTETSEAFF.

This sequence joins TRBV7-2 and TRBJ1-1; D unresolved. Germline V gene data show CDR1 as SGHTA and CDR2 as FQGNSA. This CDR3 has 14 residues. With 2 bases removed from V and 1 base from J, the gap between germline ends came to 8 bases. DNA for the CDR3: TGTGCCAGCAGCTTATATACAGCGAACACTGAAGCTTTCTTT. It is translated as CASSLYTANTEAFF.